Included here is one TCR beta chain sequence, with context. The sample belongs to a study of blood T cell repertoires in COVID-19. Study-wide background: T cells, B-cell-depleted T cells, or PBMCs provided the cDNA or gDNA that served as material.

Membership in each cohort depended on participant-reported clinical history. CDR3 size: 12 residues. The germline V and J ends were trimmed by 4 bases and 4 bases, with 8 bases remaining between them. The germline gives CDR1 SGHDT, CDR2 YYEEEE. Generated by immunoSEQ multiplex PCR, the TCRdb table keeps only in-frame clones and is missing some. The data contain around 230,000 clones, 80% to 90% of them singletons. The sequenced material came from PBMCs or T cells enriched from blood (not recorded which). V usage is TRBV5-6 and J usage is TRBJ1-2, with D hard to call. This receptor was identified in a man aged 35 to 55 who had recovered from COVID-19. CDR3 region: CASSPLGYGYTF. The CDR3 DNA sequence: TGTGCCAGCAGCCCGCTAGGCTATGGCTACACCTTC.